The 10 T cell receptor beta chains in this list originate from one sample, sequenced in a study of blood T cell repertoires in COVID-19. This table comes from immunoSEQ multiplex PCR, and its TCRdb copy is limited to in-frame clones, with some not included. The sample consists of 350,000 to 400,000 clones, 90% to 95% of them appearing once. The sequencing input was PBMCs or T cells enriched from blood (not recorded which). These receptors came from a woman aged 40 to 50 who had been exposed to COVID-19.

The rearrangement joins TRBV9 to TRBJ2-3; TRBD1 matches at 8 bases. The CDR3 is made up of 16 amino acids. V lost 4 bases to trimming and J lost 1 base; unmatched junction nucleotides: 8. Per the germline V gene, CDR1 is SGDLS and CDR2 is YYNGEE. The CDR3 region has the DNA TGTGCCAGCAGCCCAGCGGACAGGGTTGGCACAGATACGCAGTATTTT. Its protein product is CASSPADRVGTDTQYF.

This chain joins TRBV5-1 and TRBJ1-3, with D perhaps TRBD1 (5 bases). The V end was cut by 4 bases, the J end by 0 bases, with 14 bases between. CDR1 is SGHRS, CDR2 YFSETQ, per germline. The CDR3 has 16 amino acids. The DNA for the CDR3 is TGCGCCAGCAGCCCGATGCTGACAGTCTCTGGAAACACCATATATTTT. Residues: CASSPMLTVSGNTIYF.

The chain combines TRBV30 with TRBJ1-2; 10 nucleotides agree with TRBD1. V shed 3 bases and J 7 bases; nucleotides not matched to a gene: 8. Germline assignment: CDR1 GTSNPN and CDR2 SVGIG (reference sequence). The CDR3 is 14 amino acids. Written as DNA, the CDR3 is TGTGCCTGGAGCAGTACAGGGACAGGGGTTGGCTACACCTTC. It specifies CAWSSTGTGVGYTF. Filled out from reference TRBV30 and TRBJ1-2, the complete variable domain reads SQTIHQWPATLVQPVGSPLSLECTVEGTSNPNLYWYRQAAGRGLQLLFYSVGIGQISSEVPQNLSASRPQDRQFILSSKKLLLSDSGFYLCAWSSTGTGVGYTFGSGTRLTVV.

The V and J genes are TRBV19 and TRBJ2-3, with 7 bases identical to TRBD2. The CDR3 consists of 15 residues. Germline V CDR1 and CDR2: LNHDA, SQIVND (reference sequence). V was pared by 6 bases and J by 3 bases, with 9 bases of the junction left unmatched. Here the CDR3 reads CASRAGIAGTDTQYF. The CDR3 DNA follows: TGTGCCAGTAGGGCAGGGATAGCGGGTACAGATACGCAGTATTTT.

The rearrangement joins TRBV9 to TRBJ1-4; a weak D match, TRBD1 (5 bases). The CDR3 runs to 14 residues. Germline V gives CDR1 SGDLS, CDR2 YYNGEE. The germline V and J ends were trimmed by 3 bases and 8 bases, with 14 bases remaining between them. For the CDR3, the DNA is TGTGCCAGCAGCGCGGCGGGGCATCCGGAAAAACTGTTTTTT. Its translation is CASSAAGHPEKLFF.

This chain joins TRBV20-1 and TRBJ2-3; TRBD1 matches at 11 bases. The V gene end was trimmed by 3 bases and the J gene end by 7 bases; junction bases not matched to a gene: 3. The CDR3 has 13 residues. Looked up from germline, CDR1 is DFQATT and CDR2 is SNEGSKA (reference sequence). CDR3 protein: CSASGTGGYTQYF. Here the CDR3 DNA reads TGCAGTGCTAGTGGGACAGGGGGATATACGCAGTATTTT.

V and J are TRBV9 and TRBJ2-7; 11 bases line up with TRBD2. The CDR3 is 16 amino acids. The V segment lost 4 bases and the J segment 2 bases; nucleotides outside the gene matches: 8. CDR1 is SGDLS and CDR2 is YYNGEE in the germline V gene. In DNA, the CDR3 is TGTGCCAGCAGCCCCGGGGTAGCGGGAGGGCCCTACGAGCAGTACTTC. Its translation is CASSPGVAGGPYEQYF.

The CDR3 region has the DNA TGTGCCAGTAGTAAGGGACAGGGTGGTAATTCACCCCTCCACTTT. Its protein is CASSKGQGGNSPLHF. The J gene is TRBJ1-6, the V gene TRBV19; 9 bases are a match to TRBD1. In germline, CDR1 is LNHDA, CDR2 SQIVND (reference sequence). The CDR3 extends over 15 amino acids. The junction had 4 bases not matched to a gene; V was cut back by 4 bases and J by 6 bases.

The chain links TRBV6-6 to TRBJ1-4; TRBD1 matches 9 bases. Germline trimming cut 2 bases from V and 8 bases from J; bases unmatched to any gene: 0. CDR3 length equals 13 residues. Germline CDR1 is MNHNY and CDR2 is SVGAGI (reference sequence). The CDR3 loop is CASSYGTGEKLFF. In DNA form, the CDR3 reads TGTGCCAGCAGTTACGGGACAGGGGAAAAACTGTTTTTT.

CDR3 protein: CASSLGQQNTGELFF. In DNA, the CDR3 is TGTGCCAGCTCGTTAGGACAACAGAACACCGGGGAGCTGTTTTTT. This chain uses TRBV18 with TRBJ2-2, with D possibly TRBD1 on 5 matching bases. With 6 bases removed from V and 1 base from J, the gap between germline ends came to 12 bases. The CDR3 contains 15 residues. Germline V lookup: CDR1 KGHSH, CDR2 LQKENI.